Below are 12 T cell receptor beta chains sequenced from a single sample in a study of blood T cells in healthy people across ages. The second PCR ran roughly 7 to 12 cycles with a sample-barcoded 5' primer and J-beta primers. TCRdb used MiXCR to reprocess the 5' RACE reads, holding one entry per CDR3 protein. The table has roughly 500,000 distinct CDR3 sequences, 25% to 30% seen once. Sequenced sample: blood. These TCRs come from a woman aged 70-85 years in good health.

This clonotype was counted ten times or more. The CDR3 is CASSLSTANTEAFF. CDR3 in DNA: TGTGCCAGCAGCTTGTCTACAGCGAACACTGAAGCTTTCTTT. The genes are TRBV7-3 and TRBJ1-1; D unresolved. Germline V gene sequence: CDR1 SGHTA, CDR2 FQGTGA. V lost 3 bases, J lost 1 base, and 9 bases lay in between. The CDR3 is 14 amino acids.

This sequence joins TRBV24-1 and TRBJ2-3, with D possibly being TRBD2 (5 bases). The CDR3 runs 13 residues. Germline lookup yields CDR1 KGHDR and CDR2 SFDVKD. V was trimmed by 5 bases and J by 6 bases, leaving 11 bases between them. CDR3 DNA: TGTGCCACCAGTGCCCCACCGGGGGATACGCAGTATTTT. Translated, it gives CATSAPPGDTQYF.

A few counts support this clonotype. This chain connects TRBV20-1 to TRBJ2-5, with 8 nucleotides matching TRBD2. The CDR3 totals 15 residues. CDR1 is DFQATT, CDR2 SNEGSKA, per germline (reference sequence). Trimming removed 0 bases from V and 4 bases from J; junction bases left unmatched: 7. Here the CDR3 reads CSARDPGGAGETQYF. The CDR3 DNA reads TGCAGTGCTAGAGATCCCGGGGGGGCAGGAGAGACCCAGTACTTC.

This sequence joins TRBV6-6 and TRBJ1-1, with 8 bases lining up with TRBD1. The junction had 5 bases not matched to a gene; V was cut back by 2 bases and J by 9 bases. The CDR3 is made up of 13 amino acids. Germline V CDR1 and CDR2: MNHNY, SVGAGI (reference sequence). The CDR3 loop is CASSYGQGYQAFF. The CDR3 nucleotides are TGTGCCAGCAGTTACGGACAGGGTTATCAAGCTTTCTTT.

The table lists this clonotype with a few counts. The CDR3 DNA reads as TGTGCCAGCAGCTTAGAGACGAATTACAATGAGCAGTTCTTC. The encoded protein is CASSLETNYNEQFF. The genes are TRBV7-2 and TRBJ2-5, with D uncertain. The J call could be wrong; TRBJ2-1 is a better fit for the DNA end. Germline CDR1 reads SGHTA; CDR2 reads FQGNSA. The CDR3 has 14 amino acids.

This sequence joins TRBV9 and TRBJ2-3; 9 bases line up with TRBD2. Germline V gives CDR1 SGDLS, CDR2 YYNGEE. V dropped 4 bases and J dropped 5; count of bases not matched to a gene: 8. This CDR3 contains 15 residues. The CDR3 region is CASSMRGGGIDTQYF. The CDR3, as DNA: TGTGCCAGCAGCATGCGGGGGGGAGGTATAGATACGCAGTATTTT.

Concerning this clonotype itself: With a much larger clone just one base away, this may be a read error. This chain connects TRBV9 to TRBJ1-4; 8 bases fit TRBD1. CDR3 length equals 14 residues. CDR1 is SGDLS, CDR2 YYNGEE, per germline. CDR3 protein: CAGSTRTGSEKLFF. CDR3 in DNA: TGTGCCGGCAGCACCCGGACAGGGTCGGAAAAACTGTTTTTT.

This clonotype was seen more than once but under ten times. Germline is not matched at one junction end, which may reflect a read error. The rearrangement uses TRBV12-3 or TRBV12-4 and TRBJ1-1, with D possibly matching TRBD1 (5 bases). CDR3 length: 14 residues. CDR3 sequence (DNA): TGTGCCAGCAGACAGGCTCCTTTGAACACTGAAGCTCTCTTT. Its translation is CASRQAPLNTEALF.

The table lists this clonotype with many counts. The V gene is TRBV4-3, the J gene TRBJ2-1; D ambiguous. The V end was cut by 1 base, the J end by 0 bases, with 7 bases between. In germline, CDR1 is LGHNA, CDR2 YSLEER. The CDR3 covers 15 residues. CDR3 sequence reads: CASSQGQSSYNEQFF. CDR3 bases: TGCGCCAGCAGCCAAGGCCAGAGCTCCTACAATGAGCAGTTCTTC.

This clonotype was counted a few times. The rearrangement uses TRBV7-8 and TRBJ2-3; D gene ambiguous. The CDR3 covers 14 residues. Germline V gene data show CDR1 as SGHVS and CDR2 as FQNEAQ. V lost 3 bases and J lost 2, with 9 bases in between. DNA for the CDR3: TGTGCCAGCAGCTTCGCCTGGGTCACAGATACGCAGTATTTT. This gives the protein CASSFAWVTDTQYF.

This clonotype has just a few counts. V gene TRBV20-1 combines with J gene TRBJ1-2, with D perhaps matching TRBD1 (6 bases). Trimming removed 6 bases at V and 5 bases at J, with 19 bases between. The germline V gene encodes CDR1 DFQATT and CDR2 SNEGSKA (reference sequence). The CDR3 length is 14 residues. In nucleotides, the CDR3 is TGCAGTGCGTTACGACAGGCGACCTTATATGGCTACACCTTC. It translates to CSALRQATLYGYTF.

This clonotype was recorded at least ten times. The chain employs TRBV2 and TRBJ2-2, with 11 bases identical to TRBD1. CDR1 SNHLY and CDR2 FYNNEI come from the germline V gene. The CDR3 is made up of 14 amino acids. The V segment lost 7 bases and the J segment 8 bases; nucleotides outside the gene matches: 6. CDR3: CASNGQGASGELFF. CDR3 coding DNA: TGTGCCAGCAACGGACAGGGGGCGTCTGGGGAGCTGTTTTTT.